The rows below give T cell receptor beta chains drawn from one sample of a study of blood T cell repertoires in COVID-19. The method was immunoSEQ multiplex PCR; TCRdb's version includes in-frame clones alone and lacks a portion of them. The table has about 140,000 clones, 70% to 80% seen once. The sample taken for sequencing was peripheral blood. These receptors originate from a woman between 50 and 59 years old with active or convalescent COVID-19. The CDR3 runs from the conserved cysteine through the conserved F or W. A D gene is named only where the DNA matches it firmly. Only part of the rows carry a size: once, few, many, or a class if the clone is expanded.

v_gene: TRBV5-6
abundance: NA
d_gene: NA
j_gene: TRBJ2-2
CDR3nt: TGTGCCAGCAGCTTGGAGGTCGGGACACCACTCACCGGGGAGCTGTTTTTT
CDR3aa: CASSLEVGTPLTGELFF

v_gene: TRBV9
abundance: once
d_gene: TRBD1
j_gene: TRBJ1-4
CDR3nt: TGTGCCAGCAGCCTAGGACAGGGGTTAGGTGAAAAACTGTTTTTT
CDR3aa: CASSLGQGLGEKLFF

v_gene: TRBV3-1/TRBV3-2
abundance: once
d_gene: NA
j_gene: TRBJ2-7
CDR3nt: TGTGCCAGCAGCCGGAGCGAGAGCAGTTACGAGCAGTACTTC
CDR3aa: CASSRSESSYEQYF

v_gene: TRBV27
abundance: NA
d_gene: NA
j_gene: TRBJ1-2
CDR3nt: TGTGCCAGCAGTTCTACAGGGCGGCGGGGCTACACCTTC
CDR3aa: CASSSTGRRGYTF

v_gene: TRBV12-3/TRBV12-4
abundance: few
d_gene: NA
j_gene: TRBJ2-5
CDR3nt: TGTGCCAGCAGGGTTACTAGAGAAGAGACCCAGTACTTC
CDR3aa: CASRVTREETQYF

v_gene: TRBV28
abundance: once
d_gene: TRBD1
j_gene: TRBJ1-5
CDR3nt: TGTGCCAGCAGTCGAGGACAGGTTAGCAATCAGCCCCAGCATTTT
CDR3aa: CASSRGQVSNQPQHF

v_gene: TRBV6-9
abundance: NA
d_gene: TRBD1
j_gene: TRBJ1-4
CDR3nt: TGTGCCAGCCGGGGGACAGGGTATGAAAAACTGTTTTTT
CDR3aa: CASRGTGYEKLFF

v_gene: TRBV6-2/TRBV6-3
abundance: few
d_gene: NA
j_gene: TRBJ1-5
CDR3nt: TGTGCCAGCAGTTACTCGATCGGGCAGCCCCAGCATTTT
CDR3aa: CASSYSIGQPQHF

v_gene: TRBV4-3
abundance: once
d_gene: NA
j_gene: TRBJ1-2
CDR3nt: TGCGCCAGCAGCCAAGATCAGGTCTATGGCTACACCTTC
CDR3aa: CASSQDQVYGYTF

v_gene: TRBV7-9
abundance: NA
d_gene: TRBD2
j_gene: TRBJ2-7
CDR3nt: TGTGCCAGCAGCTTTGGCCTAGCGGGGTCCTACGAGCAGTACTTC
CDR3aa: CASSFGLAGSYEQYF

v_gene: TRBV5-5
abundance: NA
d_gene: NA
j_gene: TRBJ1-2
CDR3nt: TGTGCCAGCAGCCGGGAGGGAACTCGAGGATATGGCTACACCTTC
CDR3aa: CASSREGTRGYGYTF

v_gene: TRBV4-1
abundance: NA
d_gene: NA
j_gene: TRBJ2-7
CDR3nt: TGCGCCAGCAGCCAGGATCCCGGGACATACTACGAGCAGTACTTC
CDR3aa: CASSQDPGTYYEQYF

v_gene: TRBV29-1
abundance: many
d_gene: TRBD1
j_gene: TRBJ1-3
CDR3nt: TGCAGCGGAACAGGGGTTTCTGGAAACACCATATATTTT
CDR3aa: CSGTGVSGNTIYF

v_gene: TRBV19
abundance: NA
d_gene: TRBD1
j_gene: TRBJ1-6
CDR3nt: TGTGCCAGTAGTGTGGACAGGGGGCAGGTATCACCCCTCCACTTT
CDR3aa: CASSVDRGQVSPLHF

v_gene: TRBV3-1/TRBV3-2
abundance: NA
d_gene: NA
j_gene: TRBJ1-1
CDR3nt: TGTGCCAGCAGCCAAGATGCGGGGCCGGCCAACACTGAAGCTTTCTTT
CDR3aa: CASSQDAGPANTEAFF

v_gene: TRBV6-6
abundance: NA
d_gene: NA
j_gene: TRBJ1-3
CDR3nt: TGTGCCAGCAGTTACTCGACGACAGGAAACACCATATATTTT
CDR3aa: CASSYSTTGNTIYF

v_gene: TRBV7-8
abundance: NA
d_gene: NA
j_gene: TRBJ1-2
CDR3nt: TGTGCCAGCAGCTTAGGGTGGACAGCCTATGGCTACACCTTC
CDR3aa: CASSLGWTAYGYTF

v_gene: TRBV3-1/TRBV3-2
abundance: NA
d_gene: TRBD2
j_gene: TRBJ2-7
CDR3nt: TGTGCCAGCAGCACCCTAGCGGGAGTTGGAGAGCAGTACTTC
CDR3aa: CASSTLAGVGEQYF

v_gene: TRBV29-1
abundance: NA
d_gene: TRBD1
j_gene: TRBJ1-1
CDR3nt: TGCAGCGTTGAAACTATGGGACAGGGAACTGAAGCTTTCTTT
CDR3aa: CSVETMGQGTEAFF

v_gene: TRBV4-3
abundance: once
d_gene: TRBD1
j_gene: TRBJ1-6
CDR3nt: TGCGCCAGCAGCCTATCCGGGACAGGGCGTTCACCCCTCCACTTT
CDR3aa: CASSLSGTGRSPLHF

v_gene: TRBV28
abundance: NA
d_gene: TRBD1
j_gene: TRBJ2-7
CDR3nt: TGTGCCAGCAGTCGAGGGGGGACAGGGAACTACGAGCAGTACTTC
CDR3aa: CASSRGGTGNYEQYF

v_gene: TRBV5-5
abundance: NA
d_gene: NA
j_gene: TRBJ2-7
CDR3nt: TGTGCCAGCAGCTCCATGGGGGCGGGTGAGCAGTACTTC
CDR3aa: CASSSMGAGEQYF

v_gene: TRBV19
abundance: NA
d_gene: TRBD1
j_gene: TRBJ1-4
CDR3nt: TGTGCCAGTAGTCAGGACAGGGTGGAAGAAAAACTGTTTTTT
CDR3aa: CASSQDRVEEKLFF

v_gene: TRBV19
abundance: NA
d_gene: NA
j_gene: TRBJ2-2
CDR3nt: TGTGCCAGTAGTATAGGGGCGGCGGGCGGAGCGTTAAATACCGGGGAGCTGTTTTTT
CDR3aa: CASSIGAAGGALNTGELFF

v_gene: TRBV5-5
abundance: NA
d_gene: NA
j_gene: TRBJ2-6
CDR3nt: TGTGCCAGCAGTTCCGCCGGGACTGGGGCCAACGTCCTGACTTTC
CDR3aa: CASSSAGTGANVLTF

v_gene: TRBV6-6
abundance: NA
d_gene: NA
j_gene: TRBJ1-5
CDR3nt: TGTGCCAGCAGTCGAGAGCTTAGCAATCAGCCCCAGCATTTT
CDR3aa: CASSRELSNQPQHF

v_gene: TRBV24-1
abundance: few
d_gene: NA
j_gene: TRBJ2-5
CDR3nt: TGTGCCACCAGTGATCAGTACCAAGAGACCCAGTACTTC
CDR3aa: CATSDQYQETQYF